Here is one T cell receptor beta chain with its context. There are 14 residues in the CDR3. The germline gives CDR1 SGHNT, CDR2 YYREEE (reference sequence). The V and J ends lost 2 bases and 4 bases respectively, with 10 bases between them. This sample is part of a study of blood T cell repertoires in COVID-19. Study summary: Italy, Spain and the United States were the sources of the convalescent and acute COVID-19 samples. Nucleic acid was either cDNA or gDNA, and it came from T cells, B-cell-depleted T cells, or PBMCs.

In the study's own analysis: Amplification from reference gene primers served as the basis for estimated nucleated cell counts. Only in-frame clones appear in the TCRdb table, and some are missing; sequencing was by immunoSEQ multiplex PCR. For V, J and clone size, that table is used; D and trimming come from the DNA. The data show around 380,000 clones, about 80% seen once. This receptor was taken from a human donor with acute or convalescent COVID-19. The donor label of this sample is uncertain. The sample was peripheral blood. V usage is TRBV5-4 and J usage is TRBJ2-1; D is possibly TRBD2 (6 bases). The CDR3 DNA reads as TGTGCCAGCAGCTTAAGGACTACTTACAATGAGCAGTTCTTC. Translation gives CASSLRTTYNEQFF.